This passage covers 27 T cell receptor beta chains from one sample sequenced in a study of T cell changes during pregnancy in multiple sclerosis. TCRdb keeps only in-frame clones here, not all; method: immunoSEQ multiplex PCR. The sample records 40,000 to 60,000 clones, about 92% being singletons. The source was CD4+ T cells from peripheral blood mononuclear cells, collected in the third trimester of pregnancy. The receptors were gathered from a female donor with multiple sclerosis, enrolled in a pregnancy study.

The CDR3 protein is CATETSAGYTF. CDR3 nucleotide sequence: TGTGCCACCGAGACATCCGCTGGCTACACCTTC. The rearrangement joins TRBV25-1 to TRBJ1-2; D uncertain. The CDR3 sequence is 11 residues long. Germline V CDR1 and CDR2: MGHDK, SYGVNS. The V gene lost 10 bases and the J gene lost 7 bases, with 13 bases spanning the gap.

The genes are TRBV7-2 and TRBJ1-4; TRBD1 is a possible D gene (5 bases). Germline CDR1 is SGHTA and CDR2 is FQGNSA. The V end was cut by 5 bases, the J end by 7 bases, with 14 bases between. This CDR3 region has 14 residues. The CDR3: CASSRAGLLEKLFF. The CDR3 DNA reads as TGTGCCAGCAGCCGCGCAGGGCTCCTTGAAAAACTGTTTTTT.

The CDR3 here is CASSVADSGVTDTQYF. CDR3 bases: TGTGCCAGCAGCGTAGCAGATAGCGGGGTCACAGATACGCAGTATTTT. The V call is TRBV9, the J call TRBJ2-3; 8 nucleotides line up with TRBD2. Germline V gives CDR1 SGDLS, CDR2 YYNGEE. The length of the CDR3 is 16 residues. J was trimmed by 2 bases and V by 0 bases; bases with no gene match: 5.

CDR3 residues: CSVAASSGYTF. As DNA, the CDR3 is TGCAGCGTCGCGGCGTCAAGTGGCTACACCTTC. The chain joins TRBV29-1 to TRBJ1-2, with no clear D. CDR1 SQVTM and CDR2 ANQGSEA come from the germline V gene. The germline V and J ends were trimmed by 6 bases and 7 bases, with 12 bases remaining between them. This CDR3 region has 11 residues.

Written as DNA, the CDR3 is TGTGCCAGCAGCATAGGGGTAGCGGGGGGACAAGAGACCCAGTACTTC. It encodes CASSIGVAGGQETQYF. The rearrangement links TRBV7-2 to TRBJ2-5; TRBD2 matches 10 bases. Germline assignment: CDR1 SGHTA and CDR2 FQGNSA. The CDR3 is 16 residues long. V shed 5 bases, J shed 2 bases, and the junction held 8 bases outside the gene matches.

The chain has TRBV19 and TRBJ1-3; D might be TRBD1 (6 bases). CDR3 length equals 16 residues. The V end lost 1 base, the J end lost 0 bases, and 10 bases lay between the germline ends. Germline V gene data show CDR1 as LNHDA and CDR2 as SQIVND (reference sequence). The DNA of the CDR3 is TGTGCCAGTAGTATAGGCACAGGGACCTCTGGAAACACCATATATTTT. Protein product: CASSIGTGTSGNTIYF.

The genes are TRBV7-9 and TRBJ1-4, with 8 bases matching TRBD1. The V gene's germline CDR1 is SEHNR and CDR2 FQNEAQ (reference sequence). The CDR3 has 15 residues. V was clipped by 2 bases and J by 6 bases; unmatched bases: 5. CDR3 in amino acids: CASSLTGQAYEKLFF. As DNA, the CDR3 is TGTGCCAGCAGCTTAACGGGACAGGCATATGAAAAACTGTTTTTT.

The chain employs TRBV29-1 and TRBJ2-1; TRBD1 matches 11 bases. The CDR3 is made up of 12 amino acids. Per the germline V gene, CDR1 is SQVTM and CDR2 is ANQGSEA. V shed 7 bases and J 8 bases; nucleotides not matched to a gene: 4. The CDR3 protein is CSARTGGDEQFF. CDR3 DNA: TGCAGCGCCAGGACAGGGGGCGATGAGCAGTTCTTC.

This clone turned up a few times. The genes are TRBV5-4 and TRBJ1-2; possibly TRBD1 for D (5 bases). Per germline, CDR1 SGHNT and CDR2 YYREEE (reference sequence). The CDR3 contains 17 residues. Between the trimmed V and J ends, which lost 4 bases and 4 bases, there was a span of 23 bases. The CDR3 reads CASSPGGWAGGAYGYTF. DNA for the CDR3: TGTGCCAGCAGCCCCGGGGGATGGGCGGGCGGGGCCTATGGCTACACCTTC.

This chain links TRBV7-2 with TRBJ1-5, with D tentatively TRBD1 (5 bases). Germline V gives CDR1 SGHTA, CDR2 FQGNSA. The V and J ends lost 1 base and 5 bases respectively, with 6 bases between them. The CDR3 extends over 13 amino acids. CDR3 region: CASSLGRDQPQHF. DNA of the CDR3: TGTGCCAGCAGCTTAGGCAGGGATCAGCCCCAGCATTTT.

This clone was detected only a few times. The chain recombines TRBV5-1 with TRBJ1-5; D is undetermined. The germline gives CDR1 SGHRS, CDR2 YFSETQ. This CDR3 region has 14 residues. V lost 0 bases to trimming and J lost 4 bases, with 8 bases between them. This CDR3 is CASSLGVGNQPQHF. The CDR3 DNA reads as TGCGCCAGCAGCTTGGGGGTCGGGAATCAGCCCCAGCATTTT.

CDR3 sequence: CASNQGPTEAFF. The CDR3 nucleotides read TGTGCCAGCAATCAGGGGCCAACTGAAGCTTTCTTT. V gene TRBV2 combines with J gene TRBJ1-1; D may be TRBD1 (6 bases). V was trimmed by 7 bases and J by 5 bases, leaving 11 bases between them. The germline V gene has CDR1 SNHLY and CDR2 FYNNEI. This CDR3 has 12 residues.

The CDR3 is CASKLANEKLFF. Written as DNA, the CDR3 is TGTGCCAGTAAATTAGCTAATGAAAAACTGTTTTTT. The rearrangement uses TRBV19 and TRBJ1-4; D not certain. V was clipped by 7 bases and J by 3 bases, with 6 bases between them. The germline CDR1 and CDR2 sequences are LNHDA and SQIVND (reference sequence). The CDR3 runs 12 residues.

CDR3 loop: CASSLGSLSGGSTDTQYF. DNA for the CDR3: TGTGCCAGCAGCTTGGGATCTCTTAGCGGGGGGTCCACAGATACGCAGTATTTT. The genes are TRBV11-3 and TRBJ2-3; 10 nucleotides align to TRBD2. Germline-derived CDR1 and CDR2 are SGHNT and YENEEA. V was pared by 3 bases and J by 2 bases, with 11 bases of the junction left unmatched. The CDR3 is 18 residues long.

This clone was found once. The chain is built from TRBV5-1 and TRBJ1-1; D perhaps matches TRBD1 (5 bases). There are 15 residues in the CDR3. Germline values: CDR1 SGHRS, CDR2 YFSETQ. V was shortened by 5 bases and J by 3 bases, with 17 bases between the two germline ends. DNA for the CDR3: TGCGCCAGCAGGGTTGGGGGGGTTACCTACACTGAAGCTTTCTTT. Translation gives CASRVGGVTYTEAFF.

The gene calls are TRBV7-2 and TRBJ2-2, with 10 nucleotides matching TRBD1. V lost 2 bases and J lost 7; bases outside the gene matches: 10. The germline V gene has CDR1 SGHTA and CDR2 FQGNSA. The CDR3 loop spans 17 amino acids. The CDR3 region is CASSLSSTGGGGGELFF. The CDR3 DNA reads as TGTGCCAGCAGCTTATCGTCGACAGGGGGCGGAGGCGGGGAGCTGTTTTTT.

This clone has only a few counts. At one of its ends the junction is not consistent with the germline gene, which may arise from a read error. This chain connects TRBV30 to TRBJ1-4; 9 nucleotides match TRBD1. The V gene's germline CDR1 is GTSNPN and CDR2 SVGIG (reference sequence). The CDR3 length is 16 residues. CDR3 nucleotide sequence: TGTGCCTGGAGTGGTTTTAGAGGACAGGGGCGAGAAAGACTGTTTTTT. Translation: CAWSGFRGQGRERLFF.

This clone was detected only a few times. This chain links TRBV11-2 with TRBJ1-1; a weak D match, TRBD1 (5 bases). The germline CDR1 and CDR2 sequences are SGHAT and FQNNGV. Between the trimmed V and J ends, which lost 2 bases and 10 bases, there was a span of 14 bases. The length of the CDR3 is 13 residues. CDR3 amino acids: CASSLRAGGGAFF. The CDR3, as DNA: TGTGCCAGCAGCTTAAGGGCTGGGGGAGGAGCTTTCTTT.

The chain joins TRBV18 to TRBJ1-5; perhaps TRBD1 as D (6 bases). From germline, CDR1 is KGHSH and CDR2 LQKENI. The CDR3 length is 16 residues. V dropped 6 bases and J dropped 2 bases, with 17 bases sitting between them. This chain's CDR3 is CASSDHRPGGNQPQHF. The CDR3 DNA reads as TGTGCCAGCTCCGACCACCGGCCAGGGGGCAATCAGCCCCAGCATTTT.

The chain links TRBV10-3 to TRBJ2-7; 10 nucleotides align to TRBD2. The germline V gene encodes CDR1 ENHRY and CDR2 SYGVKD. The CDR3 consists of 15 residues. The V gene end was trimmed by 11 bases and the J gene end by 1 base; junction bases not matched to a gene: 11. The CDR3 here is CASLASGGSSYEQYF. CDR3 DNA sequence: TGTGCCTCCTTGGCTAGCGGGGGATCGTCCTACGAGCAGTACTTC.

The chain is built from TRBV29-1 and TRBJ2-7; a weak D match, TRBD2 (6 bases). Germline V CDR1 and CDR2: SQVTM, ANQGSEA. The V end lost 3 bases, the J end lost 0 bases, and 9 bases lay between the germline ends. The CDR3 is made up of 13 amino acids. CDR3 amino acids: CSVEQGGSYEQYF. In DNA form, the CDR3 reads TGCAGCGTTGAGCAGGGAGGCTCCTACGAGCAGTACTTC.

The genes are TRBV15 and TRBJ2-3; TRBD2 might be the D (6 bases). Deletions cut 3 bases from V and 0 bases from J, with 10 bases between. Germline lookup yields CDR1 LNHNV and CDR2 YYDKDF (reference sequence). This CDR3 has 15 amino acids. As DNA, the CDR3 is TGTGCCACCAGCAGGGACTATCCGAGCACAGATACGCAGTATTTT. As protein: CATSRDYPSTDTQYF. Full variable domain (missing parts from reference TRBV15 and TRBJ2-3): DAMVIQNPRYQVTQFGKPVTLSCSQTLNHNVMYWYQQKSSQAPKLLFHYYDKDFNNEADTPDNFQSRRPNTSFCFLDIRSPGLGDTAMYLCATSRDYPSTDTQYFGPGTRLTVL.

This clone was recorded once. The J gene is TRBJ1-1, the V gene TRBV7-2; no reliable D call. In germline, CDR1 is SGHTA, CDR2 FQGNSA. The CDR3 is made up of 13 amino acids. Between the trimmed V and J ends, which lost 6 bases and 2 bases, there was a span of 10 bases. The CDR3 spells CASRPQANTEAFF. DNA for the CDR3: TGTGCCAGCAGACCCCAGGCCAACACTGAAGCTTTCTTT. The variable domain in full, with the rest retrieved from reference TRBV7-2 and TRBJ1-1, is GAGVSQSPSNKVTEKGKDVELRCDPISGHTALYWYRQSLGQGLEFLIYFQGNSAPDKSGLPSDRFSAERTGGSVSTLTIQRTQQEDSAVYLCASRPQANTEAFFGQGTRLTVV.

The V and J genes are TRBV7-6 and TRBJ1-3; D is perhaps TRBD1 (5 bases). From germline, CDR1 is SGHVS and CDR2 FNYEAQ. V lost 0 bases and J lost 0, with 9 bases in between. This CDR3 is built from 16 residues. The CDR3 DNA follows: TGTGCCAGCAGCTTAGCTCCTCAGGGCTCTGGAAACACCATATATTTT. This codes for CASSLAPQGSGNTIYF.

This chain joins TRBV7-2 and TRBJ1-3; D gene unclear. CDR3 length: 16 residues. V lost 1 base and J lost 0, with 10 bases in between. Germline V gene sequence: CDR1 SGHTA, CDR2 FQGNSA. The CDR3 coding sequence is TGTGCCAGCAGCTTAGAGATGCGCGTCTCTGGAAACACCATATATTTT. This gives the protein CASSLEMRVSGNTIYF.

The rearrangement joins TRBV5-4 to TRBJ2-6, with D perhaps TRBD1 (6 bases). The CDR3 consists of 16 residues. Germline assignment: CDR1 SGHNT and CDR2 YYREEE (reference sequence). V shed 2 bases and J shed 2 bases, with 11 bases lying between them. CDR3 protein: CASSLPTGTGANVLTF. The CDR3 DNA follows: TGTGCCAGCAGCTTACCCACAGGGACTGGGGCCAACGTCCTGACTTTC.

This clone occurred once. The chain recombines TRBV6-1 with TRBJ1-2, with 7 bases fitting TRBD1. Trimming removed 6 bases from V and 0 bases from J; junction bases left unmatched: 7. In germline, CDR1 is MNHNS, CDR2 SASEGT. This CDR3 is built from 15 residues. The CDR3 protein is CASSPGQISNYGYTF. For the CDR3, the DNA is TGTGCCAGCAGCCCGGGACAGATTTCTAACTATGGCTACACCTTC.